Listed here are 8 T cell receptor beta chains from one sample, sequenced in a study of cytomegalovirus exposure and HLA in healthy donors. Researchers ran the PCR with 60 Vbeta and 13 Jbeta primers. The assay was immunoSEQ multiplex PCR, and TCRdb's table has in-frame clones only and misses some. The table lists approximately 200,000 clones, under 80% of them singletons. Sequenced input: PBMCs. These receptors all come from a girl aged 2 to 9 in good health and CMV-seronegative.

The chain recombines TRBV7-2 with TRBJ2-5; TRBD2 matches 7 bases. The DNA end is more similar to TRBJ2-7, so the J call may be wrong. The CDR3 sequence is 12 residues long. Germline V CDR1 and CDR2: SGHTA, FQGNSA. Here the CDR3 DNA reads TGTGCCAGCAGCCGGGACTACTACGAGCAGTACTTC. This translates into CASSRDYYEQYF.

The rearrangement links TRBV5-4 to TRBJ2-5, with TRBD1 matching 8 bases. The DNA matches TRBJ2-7 better at its end, which makes the J call doubtful. The germline CDR1 and CDR2 sequences are SGHNT and YYREEE (reference sequence). This CDR3 has 15 amino acids. CDR3 coding DNA: TGTGCCAGCAGCTCTCAGGGGGCGTCTACCTACGAGCAGTACTTC. This translates into CASSSQGASTYEQYF.

This chain uses TRBV11-2 with TRBJ2-3; TRBD1 matches at 9 bases. J gave up 7 bases and V 4 bases, and 9 bases lay outside the gene matches. The CDR3 totals 15 residues. Germline V gene data show CDR1 as SGHAT and CDR2 as FQNNGV. CDR3 region: CASSSRTGVLHTQYF. CDR3 DNA sequence: TGTGCCAGCAGCTCACGGACAGGGGTGCTACATACGCAGTATTTT.

This clone was detected a few times. This chain connects TRBV6-6 to TRBJ2-2; TRBD2 agrees at 8 bases. The germline CDR1 and CDR2 sequences are MNHNY and SVGAGI (reference sequence). CDR3 length: 15 residues. With V trimmed by 2 bases and J by 6 bases, 5 bases remained unmatched. The CDR3 bases are TGTGCCAGCAGTTACCGGACTAGCTTCTCCGGGGAGCTGTTTTTT. Its translation: CASSYRTSFSGELFF.

This clone was detected a few times. This chain joins TRBV16 and TRBJ2-5; 7 bases agree with TRBD1. The CDR3 totals 15 residues. The germline CDR1 and CDR2 sequences are KGHSY and FQNENV. V lost 4 bases, J lost 2 bases, and 7 bases stayed unmatched. CDR3 amino acids: CASSRSLRGQETQYF. In DNA, the CDR3 is TGTGCCAGCAGCCGGAGTCTCAGGGGGCAAGAGACCCAGTACTTC. Full variable domain (rest looked up from reference TRBV16 and TRBJ2-5): GEEVAQTPKHLVRGEGQKAKLYCAPIKGHSYVFWYQQVLKNEFKFLISFQNENVFDETGMPKERFSAKCLPNSPCSLEIQATKLEDSAVYFCASSRSLRGQETQYFGPGTRLLVL.

The chain uses TRBV4-1 and TRBJ2-7; 10 bases are shared with TRBD1. The V gene end was trimmed by 1 base and the J gene end by 3 bases; junction bases not matched to a gene: 3. The germline CDR1 and CDR2 sequences are MGHRA and YSYEKL. CDR3 size: 15 residues. CDR3 nucleotides: TGCGCCAGCAGCCAAGTGTGGGACAGGGGCTACGAGCAGTACTTC. Translation: CASSQVWDRGYEQYF.

The chain combines TRBV4-1 with TRBJ2-7, with 9 bases that match TRBD1. The germline V gene has CDR1 MGHRA and CDR2 YSYEKL. There are 14 residues in the CDR3. Trimming removed 2 bases from V and 3 bases from J; junction bases left unmatched: 2. The CDR3 region is CASSQTTGGYEQYF. CDR3 nucleotides: TGCGCCAGCAGCCAAACGACAGGGGGCTACGAGCAGTACTTC.

This clone has only one observation. This sequence joins TRBV19 and TRBJ1-4; no reliable D call. This CDR3 has 15 residues. Germline V CDR1 and CDR2: LNHDA, SQIVND (reference sequence). V lost 8 bases to trimming and J lost 3 bases, with 16 bases between them. The CDR3: CASAQRFPPNEKLFF. The DNA for the CDR3 is TGTGCCAGTGCGCAACGGTTCCCACCTAATGAAAAACTGTTTTTT.